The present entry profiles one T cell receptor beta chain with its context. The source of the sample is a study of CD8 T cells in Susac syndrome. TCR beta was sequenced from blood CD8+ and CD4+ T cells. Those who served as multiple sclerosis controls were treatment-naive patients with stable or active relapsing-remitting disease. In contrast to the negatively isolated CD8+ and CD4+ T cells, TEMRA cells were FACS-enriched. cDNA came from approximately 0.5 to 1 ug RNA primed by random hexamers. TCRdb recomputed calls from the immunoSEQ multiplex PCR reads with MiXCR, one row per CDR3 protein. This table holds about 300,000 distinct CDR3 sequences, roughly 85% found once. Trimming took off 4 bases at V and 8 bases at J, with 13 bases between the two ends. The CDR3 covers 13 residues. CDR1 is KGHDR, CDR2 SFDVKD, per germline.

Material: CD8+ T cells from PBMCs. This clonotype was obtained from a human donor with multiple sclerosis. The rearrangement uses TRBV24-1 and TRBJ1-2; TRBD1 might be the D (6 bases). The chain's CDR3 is CATSDPGEHGYTF. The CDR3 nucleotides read TGTGCCACCAGTGACCCAGGGGAACACGGCTACACCTTC.